One sample yielded the 6 T cell receptor beta chains listed below, sequenced in a study of Ad26.COV2.S vaccination and SARS-CoV-2 variants. As for treatment: around 19 received Ad26.COV2.S at low or high dose, single or two shots; several received placebo; per-sample allocation not given. Repertoires come from day 63 after the first vaccine or placebo injection. The method was immunoSEQ multiplex PCR; TCRdb's version includes in-frame clones alone and lacks a portion of them. The data show some 480,000 clones, about 83% seen once. Source: peripheral blood, taken in a trial of Ad26.COV2.S vaccine versus placebo. Receptors were obtained from a person between 18 and 59 years old who received the Ad26.COV2.S COVID-19 vaccine or a placebo.

The chain employs TRBV9 and TRBJ2-2; D ambiguous. Germline assignment: CDR1 SGDLS and CDR2 YYNGEE. The CDR3 has 12 residues. Between the trimmed V and J ends, which lost 4 bases and 7 bases, there was a span of 8 bases. The CDR3 DNA sequence: TGTGCCAGCAGCACCCAAGACGGGGAGCTGTTTTTT. It yields the protein CASSTQDGELFF.

The rearrangement links TRBV27 to TRBJ2-5, with a possible D match to TRBD1 (6 bases). Trimming cost V 8 bases and J 5 bases, with 18 bases left between them. The CDR3 consists of 14 residues. Germline V gene lookup returns CDR1 MNHEY and CDR2 SMNVEV (reference sequence). The CDR3 DNA reads as TGTGCCAGCGGTCCACAGGGTCTGAGGGAGACCCAGTACTTC. It yields the protein CASGPQGLRETQYF.

This clone was picked up a small number of times. The chain combines TRBV27 with TRBJ1-6; 7 bases are a match to TRBD1. The CDR3 spans 14 residues. Germline lookup yields CDR1 MNHEY and CDR2 SMNVEV (reference sequence). Trimming removed 0 bases from V and 10 bases from J; junction bases left unmatched: 3. The CDR3: CASSLSNRGSPLHF. CDR3 nucleotide sequence: TGTGCCAGCAGTTTATCTAACAGGGGCTCACCCCTCCACTTT.

The rearrangement uses TRBV9 and TRBJ2-2; no firm D call. Per germline, CDR1 SGDLS and CDR2 YYNGEE. Trimming took off 2 bases at V and 8 bases at J, with 13 bases between the two ends. The CDR3 consists of 14 residues. The CDR3 coding sequence is TGTGCCAGCAGCGTTACCGCCCAAGCGGGGGAGCTGTTTTTT. It encodes CASSVTAQAGELFF. The full variable domain, completed using reference TRBV9 and TRBJ2-2, is DSGVTQTPKHLITATGQRVTLRCSPRSGDLSVYWYQQSLDQGLQFLIQYYNGEERAKGNILERFSAQQFPDLHSELNLSSLELGDSALYFCASSVTAQAGELFFGEGSRLTVL.

This clone has more than one count but fewer than ten. This chain joins TRBV11-3 and TRBJ1-1; TRBD1 agrees at 8 bases. Per the germline V gene, CDR1 is SGHNT and CDR2 is YENEEA. The CDR3 totals 14 residues. With V trimmed by 4 bases and J by 5 bases, 6 bases remained unmatched. The CDR3 region is CASSSGQGRTEAFF. The DNA of the CDR3 is TGTGCCAGCAGCTCAGGACAGGGAAGGACTGAAGCTTTCTTT.

This chain joins TRBV7-2 and TRBJ2-3, with D possibly being TRBD2 (6 bases). The length of the CDR3 is 16 residues. The germline CDR1 and CDR2 sequences are SGHTA and FQGNSA. V gave up 5 bases and J gave up 11 bases, with 26 bases separating them. Here the CDR3 DNA reads TGTGCCAGCAGCCCGACCACCGGACCCCCATCGCGGGGGCAGTATTTT. Residues: CASSPTTGPPSRGQYF.